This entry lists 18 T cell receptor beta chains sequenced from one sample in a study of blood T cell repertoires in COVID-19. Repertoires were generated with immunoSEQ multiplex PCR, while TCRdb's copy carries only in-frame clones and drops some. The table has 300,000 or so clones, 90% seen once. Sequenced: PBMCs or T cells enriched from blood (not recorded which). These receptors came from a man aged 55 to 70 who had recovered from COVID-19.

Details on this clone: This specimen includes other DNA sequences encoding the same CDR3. CDR3 nucleotide sequence: TGCGCCAGCAGCTTGGGACTAGCGGGCACAGATACGCAGTATTTT. Translating it yields CASSLGLAGTDTQYF. The chain has TRBV5-1 and TRBJ2-3, with 9 bases lining up with TRBD2. With 0 bases clipped from V and 1 base from J, the junction kept 0 bases outside the gene matches. The CDR3 totals 15 residues. Germline V gives CDR1 SGHRS, CDR2 YFSETQ.

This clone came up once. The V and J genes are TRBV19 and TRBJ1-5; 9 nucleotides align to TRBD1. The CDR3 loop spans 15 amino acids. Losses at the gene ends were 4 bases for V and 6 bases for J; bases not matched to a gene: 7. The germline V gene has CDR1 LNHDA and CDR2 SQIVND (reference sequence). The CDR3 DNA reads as TGTGCCAGTAGTAGCGACGGGACAGGGCTTCAGCCCCAGCATTTT. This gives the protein CASSSDGTGLQPQHF.

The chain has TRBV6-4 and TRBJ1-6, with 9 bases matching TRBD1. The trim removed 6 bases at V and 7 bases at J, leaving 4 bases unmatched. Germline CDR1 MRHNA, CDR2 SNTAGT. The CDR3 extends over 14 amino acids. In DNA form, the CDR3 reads TGTGCCAGCAGCCCTGACAGGGGGAATTCACCCCTCCACTTT. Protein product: CASSPDRGNSPLHF.

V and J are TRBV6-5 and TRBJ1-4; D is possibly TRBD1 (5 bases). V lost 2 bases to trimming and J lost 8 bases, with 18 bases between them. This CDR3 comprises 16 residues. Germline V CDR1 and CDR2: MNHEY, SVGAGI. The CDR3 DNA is TGTGCCAGCAGTTACGGGGGGGGGTTAGGAGGAGAAAAACTGTTTTTT. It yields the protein CASSYGGGLGGEKLFF.

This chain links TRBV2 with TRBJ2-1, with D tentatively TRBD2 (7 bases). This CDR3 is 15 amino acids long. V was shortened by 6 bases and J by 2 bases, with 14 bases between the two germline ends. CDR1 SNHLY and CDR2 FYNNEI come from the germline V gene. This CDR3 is CASRDTGGPYNEQFF. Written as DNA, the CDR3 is TGTGCCAGCAGGGACACGGGGGGCCCCTACAATGAGCAGTTCTTC.

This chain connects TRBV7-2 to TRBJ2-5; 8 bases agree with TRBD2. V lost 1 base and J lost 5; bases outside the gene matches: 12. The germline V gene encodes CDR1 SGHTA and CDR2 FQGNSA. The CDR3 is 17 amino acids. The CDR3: CASSLGYSAGGSETQYF. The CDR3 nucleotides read TGTGCCAGCAGCTTAGGGTATTCGGCGGGGGGATCTGAGACCCAGTACTTC.

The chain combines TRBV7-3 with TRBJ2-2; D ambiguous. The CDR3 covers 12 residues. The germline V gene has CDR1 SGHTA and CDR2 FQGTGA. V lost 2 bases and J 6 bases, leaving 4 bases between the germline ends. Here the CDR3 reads CASSLPAGELFF. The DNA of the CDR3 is TGTGCCAGCAGCTTACCCGCCGGGGAGCTGTTTTTT.

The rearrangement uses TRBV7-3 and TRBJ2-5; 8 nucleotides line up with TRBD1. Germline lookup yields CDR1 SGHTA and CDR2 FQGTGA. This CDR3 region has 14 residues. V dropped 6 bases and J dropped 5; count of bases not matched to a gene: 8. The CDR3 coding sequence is TGTGCCAGCAGTACAGGGGGTGGCGGGGAGACCCAGTACTTC. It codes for CASSTGGGGETQYF.

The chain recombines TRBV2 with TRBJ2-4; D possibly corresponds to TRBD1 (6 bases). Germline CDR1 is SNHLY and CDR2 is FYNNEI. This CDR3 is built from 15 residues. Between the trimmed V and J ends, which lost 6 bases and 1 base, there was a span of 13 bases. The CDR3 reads CASREQGPAKNIQYF. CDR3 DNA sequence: TGTGCCAGCAGAGAACAGGGTCCGGCCAAAAACATTCAGTACTTC.

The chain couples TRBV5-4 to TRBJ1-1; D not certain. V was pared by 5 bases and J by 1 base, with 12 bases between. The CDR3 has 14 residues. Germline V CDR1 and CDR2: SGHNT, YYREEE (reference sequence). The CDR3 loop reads CASRHDGENTEAFF. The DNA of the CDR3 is TGTGCCAGCAGACACGACGGGGAGAACACTGAAGCTTTCTTT. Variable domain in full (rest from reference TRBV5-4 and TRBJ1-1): ETGVTQSPTHLIKTRGQQVTLRCSSQSGHNTVSWYQQALGQGPQFIFQYYREEENGRGNFPPRFSGLQFPNYSSELNVNALELDDSALYLCASRHDGENTEAFFGQGTRLTVV.

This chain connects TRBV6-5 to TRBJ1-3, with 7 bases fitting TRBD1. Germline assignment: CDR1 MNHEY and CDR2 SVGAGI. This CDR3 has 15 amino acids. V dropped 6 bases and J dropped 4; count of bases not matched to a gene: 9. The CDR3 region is CASRRETGPGNTIYF. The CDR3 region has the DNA TGTGCCAGCAGGAGGGAGACAGGGCCCGGAAACACCATATATTTT.

CDR3 residues: CASSRDPSYGYTF. CDR3 coding DNA: TGTGCCAGCAGCCGGGATCCAAGTTATGGCTACACCTTC. The chain recombines TRBV27 with TRBJ1-2; D is unclear. V dropped 6 bases and J dropped 5 bases, with 13 bases sitting between them. The CDR3 loop spans 13 amino acids. Germline loops: CDR1 MNHEY, CDR2 SMNVEV (reference sequence).

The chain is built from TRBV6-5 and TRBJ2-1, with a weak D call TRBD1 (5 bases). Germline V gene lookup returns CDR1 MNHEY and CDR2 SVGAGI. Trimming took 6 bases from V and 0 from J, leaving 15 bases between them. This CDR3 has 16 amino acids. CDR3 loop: CASRYLQGSSYNEQFF. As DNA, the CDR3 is TGTGCCAGCAGATACCTTCAGGGAAGCTCCTACAATGAGCAGTTCTTC.

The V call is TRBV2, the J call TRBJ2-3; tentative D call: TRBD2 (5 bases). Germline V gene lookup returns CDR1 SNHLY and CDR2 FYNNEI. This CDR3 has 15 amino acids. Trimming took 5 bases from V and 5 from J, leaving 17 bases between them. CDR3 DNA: TGTGCCAGCAGTCGGGATAGCGCCTACGGAGATACGCAGTATTTT. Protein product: CASSRDSAYGDTQYF.

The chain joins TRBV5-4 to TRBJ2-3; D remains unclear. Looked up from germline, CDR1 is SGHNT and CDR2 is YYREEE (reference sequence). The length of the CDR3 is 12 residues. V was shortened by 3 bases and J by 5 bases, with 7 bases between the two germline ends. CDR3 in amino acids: CASSSSVDTQYF. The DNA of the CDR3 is TGTGCCAGCAGCTCCAGTGTAGATACGCAGTATTTT. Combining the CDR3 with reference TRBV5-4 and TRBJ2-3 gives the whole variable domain ETGVTQSPTHLIKTRGQQVTLRCSSQSGHNTVSWYQQALGQGPQFIFQYYREEENGRGNFPPRFSGLQFPNYSSELNVNALELDDSALYLCASSSSVDTQYFGPGTRLTVL.

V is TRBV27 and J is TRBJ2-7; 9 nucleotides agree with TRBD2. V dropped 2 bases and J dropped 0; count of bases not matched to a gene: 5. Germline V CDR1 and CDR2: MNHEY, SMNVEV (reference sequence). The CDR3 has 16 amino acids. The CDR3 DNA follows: TGTGCCAGCAGTTTAGCCGGGGGACTAGCCTCCTACGAGCAGTACTTC. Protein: CASSLAGGLASYEQYF.

The CDR3 DNA is TGTGCCAGCAGCTACGGACAGGGGAACACTGAAGCTTTCTTT. Protein: CASSYGQGNTEAFF. The J gene is TRBJ1-1, the V gene TRBV5-4; 8 bases map to TRBD1. This CDR3 is built from 14 residues. With V trimmed by 3 bases and J by 1 base, 2 bases remained unmatched. Germline CDR1 is SGHNT and CDR2 is YYREEE (reference sequence).

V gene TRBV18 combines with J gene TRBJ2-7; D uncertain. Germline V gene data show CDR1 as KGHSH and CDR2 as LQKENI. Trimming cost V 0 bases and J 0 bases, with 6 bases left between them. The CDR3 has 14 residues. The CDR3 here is CASSPPLNSYEQYF. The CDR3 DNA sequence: TGTGCCAGCTCACCACCTTTAAACTCCTACGAGCAGTACTTC.